These 16 T cell receptor beta chains share one sample of origin, sequenced in a study of blood T cell repertoires in COVID-19. Sequencing was performed with immunoSEQ multiplex PCR; in TCRdb, only in-frame clones are kept and a portion is missing. Of under 250,000 clones listed, 83% are singletons. Source material: PBMCs or T cells enriched from blood (not recorded which). Receptors were obtained from a woman aged 45-65 years who had been exposed to COVID-19.

This rearrangement joins TRBV5-1 to TRBJ1-6; 7 bases agree with TRBD1. The CDR3 totals 16 residues. Per germline, CDR1 SGHRS and CDR2 YFSETQ. The V segment lost 3 bases and the J segment 7 bases; nucleotides outside the gene matches: 10. The CDR3 protein is CASSSTGTYENSPLHF. In nucleotides, the CDR3 is TGCGCCAGCAGCTCGACAGGGACTTATGAAAATTCACCCCTCCACTTT.

The rearrangement links TRBV19 to TRBJ1-2; 8 nucleotides match TRBD1. The CDR3 runs to 15 residues. J was trimmed by 4 bases and V by 1 base; bases with no gene match: 5. Germline assignment: CDR1 LNHDA and CDR2 SQIVND (reference sequence). CDR3 DNA sequence: TGTGCCAGTAGTATAGCCGGGGGGACAGGCTATGGCTACACCTTC. Translating gives CASSIAGGTGYGYTF.

The chain has TRBV5-5 and TRBJ1-4; 11 bases are shared with TRBD1. Looked up from germline, CDR1 is SGHKS and CDR2 is YYEKEE (reference sequence). Trimming removed 2 bases from V and 4 bases from J; junction bases left unmatched: 10. The CDR3 sequence is 18 residues long. The CDR3 loop is CASSFPRGQGAFNEKLFF. The DNA for the CDR3 is TGTGCCAGCAGCTTCCCCCGAGGACAGGGGGCCTTTAATGAAAAACTGTTTTTT.

This sequence joins TRBV19 and TRBJ2-1; TRBD2 agrees at 7 bases. The germline V gene has CDR1 LNHDA and CDR2 SQIVND (reference sequence). This CDR3 contains 15 residues. The V gene end was trimmed by 3 bases and the J gene end by 1 base; junction bases not matched to a gene: 3. The CDR3 loop is CASSMGGLSYNEQFF. The DNA for the CDR3 is TGTGCCAGTAGTATGGGGGGACTATCCTACAATGAGCAGTTCTTC.

This rearrangement joins TRBV7-9 to TRBJ2-1; 12 bases are shared with TRBD2. Germline trimming cut 3 bases from V and 4 bases from J; bases unmatched to any gene: 4. The V gene's germline CDR1 is SEHNR and CDR2 FQNEAQ (reference sequence). CDR3 length: 16 amino acids. CDR3 in amino acids: CASSFRTSGVYNEQFF. The DNA for the CDR3 is TGTGCCAGCAGCTTTCGGACTAGCGGGGTTTACAATGAGCAGTTCTTC.

Details on this clone: In the same sample, other DNA sequences code for this CDR3. The gene calls are TRBV12-3 or TRBV12-4 and TRBJ2-7, with 7 bases fitting TRBD1. The junction had 2 bases not matched to a gene; V was cut back by 6 bases and J by 0 bases. The CDR3 consists of 13 residues. The CDR3 loop is CASSRDSSYEQYF. The CDR3 nucleotides read TGTGCCAGCAGCAGGGACAGCTCCTACGAGCAGTACTTC.

This chain joins TRBV19 and TRBJ1-5; TRBD1 is a possible D gene (6 bases). Trimming removed 5 bases at V and 3 bases at J, with 14 bases between. The germline V gene has CDR1 LNHDA and CDR2 SQIVND (reference sequence). This CDR3 region has 15 residues. The CDR3 is CASSPRHRANQPQHF. The DNA for the CDR3 is TGTGCCAGTAGTCCGCGACACAGGGCCAATCAGCCCCAGCATTTT. The variable domain in full, with the rest retrieved from reference TRBV19 and TRBJ1-5, is DGGITQSPKYLFRKEGQNVTLSCEQNLNHDAMYWYRQDPGQGLRLIYYSQIVNDFQKGDIAEGYSVSREKKESFPLTVTSAQKNPTAFYLCASSPRHRANQPQHFGDGTRLSIL.

This clone was counted between two and nine times. The rearrangement links TRBV28 to TRBJ1-4; D may be TRBD1 (6 bases). The CDR3 runs to 16 residues. CDR1 and CDR2 from the germline V gene are MDHEN and SYDVKM. The V end lost 3 bases, the J end lost 7 bases, and 18 bases lay between the germline ends. The CDR3 DNA is TGTGCCAGCAGTTTGGTAGGGGGGGCGCGGGGTGAAAAACTGTTTTTT. It specifies CASSLVGGARGEKLFF. Together with reference TRBV28 and TRBJ1-4, the CDR3 gives the full variable domain: DVKVTQSSRYLVKRTGEKVFLECVQDMDHENMFWYRQDPGLGLRLIYFSYDVKMKEKGDIPEGYSVSREKKERFSLILESASTNQTSMYLCASSLVGGARGEKLFFGSGTQLSVL.

The chain couples TRBV6-2 or TRBV6-3 to TRBJ2-7; D perhaps matches TRBD1 (6 bases). CDR3 length: 13 residues. Germline CDR1 reads MNHEY; CDR2 reads SVGEGT. The V end lost 4 bases, the J end lost 6 bases, and 13 bases lay between the germline ends. CDR3 DNA sequence: TGTGCCAGCAGTTCCAAACAGGGTACCGAGCAGTACTTC. Protein: CASSSKQGTEQYF.

This chain connects TRBV6-2 or TRBV6-3 to TRBJ1-2; 9 positions agree with TRBD1. V dropped 4 bases and J dropped 7; count of bases not matched to a gene: 10. Germline V gene data show CDR1 as MNHEY and CDR2 as SVGEGT. The CDR3 runs to 15 residues. DNA of the CDR3: TGTGCCAGCAGTTCAATCCGGGACAGGGTCGTTGGCTACACCTTC. This codes for CASSSIRDRVVGYTF.

V gene TRBV7-6 combines with J gene TRBJ2-3, with 7 bases identical to TRBD1. Germline V gene data show CDR1 as SGHVS and CDR2 as FNYEAQ. The CDR3 is made up of 15 amino acids. Trimming took 5 bases from V and 1 from J; bases not matched to a gene: 6. In DNA form, the CDR3 reads TGTGCCAGCAGCCCAGACAGGGTAGGCACAGATACGCAGTATTTT. This translates into CASSPDRVGTDTQYF.

This clone appeared once. CDR3 protein: CASTWVGARKVGYTF. The CDR3 DNA sequence: TGTGCCAGCACCTGGGTGGGGGCGAGAAAAGTGGGCTACACCTTC. This chain links TRBV28 with TRBJ1-2, with D perhaps matching TRBD1 (6 bases). Germline CDR1 and CDR2: MDHEN and SYDVKM. The CDR3 spans 15 residues. V shed 7 bases and J shed 8 bases, with 23 bases lying between them.

The V and J genes are TRBV6-5 and TRBJ1-5, with D unresolved. V was clipped by 6 bases and J by 2 bases, with 11 bases between them. This CDR3 has 14 residues. Germline lookup yields CDR1 MNHEY and CDR2 SVGAGI. The CDR3 sequence: CASSEGGRNQPQHF. As DNA, the CDR3 is TGTGCCAGCAGCGAGGGCGGTCGCAATCAGCCCCAGCATTTT.

The V and J genes are TRBV10-2 and TRBJ1-2, with D possibly being TRBD1 (5 bases). Trimming took off 4 bases at V and 10 bases at J, with 25 bases between the two ends. The CDR3 sequence is 16 residues long. The germline V gene has CDR1 WSHSY and CDR2 SAAADI. This chain's CDR3 is CASSVLGNQGSGVYTF. Here the CDR3 DNA reads TGCGCCAGCAGTGTTTTAGGCAACCAGGGATCCGGCGTCTACACCTTC.

The V call is TRBV28, the J call TRBJ1-2, with D possibly TRBD1 on 5 matching bases. Germline-derived CDR1 and CDR2 are MDHEN and SYDVKM. The CDR3 runs 14 residues. Trimming took 1 base from V and 8 from J, leaving 14 bases between them. As DNA, the CDR3 is TGTGCCAGCAGTTTATATGGCCCCCAGGGCGGCTACACCTTC. Translating it yields CASSLYGPQGGYTF.

The chain employs TRBV28 and TRBJ1-5; D is possibly TRBD1 (6 bases). The CDR3 is made up of 13 amino acids. The germline V gene encodes CDR1 MDHEN and CDR2 SYDVKM. V was pared by 6 bases and J by 2 bases, with 8 bases between. Written as DNA, the CDR3 is TGTGCCAGCAGCTGGACAGGCAATCAGCCCCAGCATTTT. It translates to CASSWTGNQPQHF.